This TCR beta chain is drawn from a study of CD8 T cells in ankylosing spondylitis. Broader study findings: Existing reports had already noted some motif variants in reactive arthritis synovial fluid and blood. Disease-linked clones reportedly concentrated significantly in matched ankylosing spondylitis synovial fluid. One TCR beta motif, made up of under ten highly homologous variants, appeared characteristic of ankylosing spondylitis blood.

In this sample, this clonotype turned up once. Its target is not known. In making TCR beta libraries, quantitative 5'-RACE with molecular barcodes was used. TCRdb itself ran the 5' RACE reads through MiXCR, one entry per CDR3 protein. Of 650,000 to 800,000 distinct CDR3 sequences in the sample, around 19% are singletons; the top ten hold around a fifth. The sequenced sample consisted of blood, either unsorted or a sorted T cell fraction (not recorded which). The TCR was taken from a male donor with ankylosing spondylitis.

The CDR3 nucleotides are TGCGCCAGCAGCCCAGGGGTTCTAATGTCGGACTCTGAAGCTTTCTTT. It translates to CASSPGVLMSDSEAFF. The chain links TRBV4-1 to TRBJ1-1; a weak D match, TRBD1 (6 bases). CDR1 and CDR2 (germline): MGHRA, YSYEKL. The CDR3 is 16 residues long. V dropped 4 bases and J dropped 6 bases, with 21 bases sitting between them.